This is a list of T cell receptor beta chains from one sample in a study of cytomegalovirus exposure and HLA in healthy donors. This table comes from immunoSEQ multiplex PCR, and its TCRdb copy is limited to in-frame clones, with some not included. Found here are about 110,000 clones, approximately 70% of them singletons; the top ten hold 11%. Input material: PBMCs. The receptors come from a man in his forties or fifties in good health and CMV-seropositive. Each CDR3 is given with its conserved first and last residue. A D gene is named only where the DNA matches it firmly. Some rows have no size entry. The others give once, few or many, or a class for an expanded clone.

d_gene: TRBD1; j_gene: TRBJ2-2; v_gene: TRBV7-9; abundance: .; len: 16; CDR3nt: TGTGCCAGCAGTCGTGGACAGGAAGTATCCATCGGGGAGCTGTTTTTT; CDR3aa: CASSRGQEVSIGELFF
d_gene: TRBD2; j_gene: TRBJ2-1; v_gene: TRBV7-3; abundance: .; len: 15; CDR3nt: TGTGCCAGCAGCATTACTAGCGGGAGAGGTAATGAGCAGTTCTTC; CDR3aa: CASSITSGRGNEQFF
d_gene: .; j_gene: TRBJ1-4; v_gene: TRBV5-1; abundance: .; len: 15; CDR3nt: TGCGCCAGCAGCTTGGTCCCGGCAACTAATGAAAAACTGTTTTTT; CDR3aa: CASSLVPATNEKLFF
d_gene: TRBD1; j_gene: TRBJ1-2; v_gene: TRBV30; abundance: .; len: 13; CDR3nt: TGTGCCTGGAGTAGGGACAGGGAGTCCGGCTACACCTTC; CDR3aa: CAWSRDRESGYTF
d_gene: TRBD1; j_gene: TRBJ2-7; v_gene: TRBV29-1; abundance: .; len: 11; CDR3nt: TGCAGCGTGACCAGGGGGAACGAGCAGTACTTC; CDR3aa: CSVTRGNEQYF
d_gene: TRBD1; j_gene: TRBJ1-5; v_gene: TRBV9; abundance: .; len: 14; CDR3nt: TGTGCCAGCAGCTGGGACAGGGGGCATCAGCCCCAGCATTTT; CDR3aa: CASSWDRGHQPQHF
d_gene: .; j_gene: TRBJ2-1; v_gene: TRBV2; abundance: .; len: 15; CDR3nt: TGTGCCAGCAGTGTTGGTCTCCGCGTATACAATGAGCAGTTCTTC; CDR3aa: CASSVGLRVYNEQFF
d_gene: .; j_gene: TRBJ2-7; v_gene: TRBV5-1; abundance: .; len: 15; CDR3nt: TGCGCCAGCAGCTTGGATCACAGGGTAGAAGGGGAGCAGTACTTC; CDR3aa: CASSLDHRVEGEQYF
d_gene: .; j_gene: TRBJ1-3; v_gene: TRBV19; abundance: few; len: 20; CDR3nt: TGTGCCAGTAGTATCTGGGGCGATGGAGCAGGCCAAAGCTCTGGAAACACCATATATTTT; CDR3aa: CASSIWGDGAGQSSGNTIYF
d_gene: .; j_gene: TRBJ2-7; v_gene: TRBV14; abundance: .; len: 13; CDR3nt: TGTGCCAGCAGCCAAGATGCCGCATGGCCTCCGTACTTC; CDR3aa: CASSQDAAWPPYF
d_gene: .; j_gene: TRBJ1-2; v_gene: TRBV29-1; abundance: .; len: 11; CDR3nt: TGCAGCGTTGGAGGGCAGAATGGCTACACCTTC; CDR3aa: CSVGGQNGYTF
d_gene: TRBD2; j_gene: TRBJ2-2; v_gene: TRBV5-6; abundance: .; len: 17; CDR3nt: TGTGCCAGCAGCCCGGGACTAGCAGGCTGGGTTACCGGGGAGCTGTTTTTT; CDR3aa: CASSPGLAGWVTGELFF
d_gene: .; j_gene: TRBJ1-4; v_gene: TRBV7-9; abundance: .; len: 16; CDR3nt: TGTGCCAGCAGCTTAGTGTCGGGAGCGCCGGGGGAAAAACTGTTTTTT; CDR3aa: CASSLVSGAPGEKLFF
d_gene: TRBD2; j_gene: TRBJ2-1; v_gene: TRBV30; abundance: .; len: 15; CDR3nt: TGTGCCTGGAGTGTACGGGGGAGGGCCTACAATGAGCAGTTCTTC; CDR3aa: CAWSVRGRAYNEQFF
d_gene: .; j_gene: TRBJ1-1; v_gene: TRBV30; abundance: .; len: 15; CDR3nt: TGTGCCTGGAGCGATACCGGGAGGAAGAACACTGAAGCTTTCTTT; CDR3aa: CAWSDTGRKNTEAFF
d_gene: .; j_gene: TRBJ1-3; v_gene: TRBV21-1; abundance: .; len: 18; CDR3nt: TGTGCCAGCAGCAATGGTGGGCGGAGGGAACCCTCTGGAAACACCATATATTTT; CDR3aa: CASSNGGRREPSGNTIYF
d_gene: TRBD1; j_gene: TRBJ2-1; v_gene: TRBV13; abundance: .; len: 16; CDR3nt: TGTGCCAGCAGCGCAAGGACAGGGGGCGCCTACAATGAGCAGTTCTTC; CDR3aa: CASSARTGGAYNEQFF
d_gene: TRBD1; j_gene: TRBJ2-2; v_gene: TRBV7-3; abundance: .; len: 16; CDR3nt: TGTGCCAGCAGCTTAGGAACAGGGGTGGTCACCGGGGAGCTGTTTTTT; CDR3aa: CASSLGTGVVTGELFF
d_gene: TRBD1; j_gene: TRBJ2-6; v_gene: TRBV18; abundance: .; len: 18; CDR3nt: TGTGCCAGCTCACCACCGCGGACAGGGGGCCCTGGGGCCAACGTCCTGACTTTC; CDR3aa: CASSPPRTGGPGANVLTF
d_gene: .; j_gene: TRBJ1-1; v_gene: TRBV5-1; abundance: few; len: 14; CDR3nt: TGCGCCAGCAAACCGCGGGAGGGTAACACTGAAGCTTTCTTT; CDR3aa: CASKPREGNTEAFF
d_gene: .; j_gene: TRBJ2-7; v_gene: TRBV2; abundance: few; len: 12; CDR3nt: TGTGCCAGCACTCCGGCAGGGGACGAGCAGTACTTC; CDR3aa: CASTPAGDEQYF
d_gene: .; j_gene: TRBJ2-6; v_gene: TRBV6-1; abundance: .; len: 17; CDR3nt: TGTGCCAGCAGTGAAGCGGGCCTTATCCCTGGGGCCAACGTCCTGACTTTC; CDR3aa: CASSEAGLIPGANVLTF
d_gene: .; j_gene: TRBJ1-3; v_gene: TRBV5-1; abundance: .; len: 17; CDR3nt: TGCGCCAGCAGCTTGGTATGGCGTCCATCCTCTGGAGACACCATATATTTT; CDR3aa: CASSLVWRPSSGDTIYF
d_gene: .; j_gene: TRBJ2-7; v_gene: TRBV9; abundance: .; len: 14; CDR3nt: TGTGCCAGCAGCGTAGACCTAATCTCCTACGAGCAGTACTTC; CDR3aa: CASSVDLISYEQYF
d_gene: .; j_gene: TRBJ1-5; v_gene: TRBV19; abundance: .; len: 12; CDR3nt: TGTGCCAGTAGTGAGGTCGTTCAGCCCCAGCATTTT; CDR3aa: CASSEVVQPQHF
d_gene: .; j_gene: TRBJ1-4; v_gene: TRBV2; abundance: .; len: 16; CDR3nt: TGTGCCAGCAACCGGGACTCAACCTACCCTAATGAAAAACTGTTTTTT; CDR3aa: CASNRDSTYPNEKLFF
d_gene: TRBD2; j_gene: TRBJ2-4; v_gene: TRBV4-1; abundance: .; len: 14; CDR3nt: TGCGCCAGCAGCCAAGTGGTTAGCGGGAGGGCCGGTCTCTTC; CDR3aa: CASSQVVSGRAGLF
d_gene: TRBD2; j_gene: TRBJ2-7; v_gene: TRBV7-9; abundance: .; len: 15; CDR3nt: TGTGCCAGCAGATTTAGCGGGGGGCTCTCCTACGAGCAGTACTTC; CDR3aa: CASRFSGGLSYEQYF
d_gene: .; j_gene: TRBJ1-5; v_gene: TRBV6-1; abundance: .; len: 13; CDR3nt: TGTGCCAGCACTGACGGAGGGCCTCAGCCCCAGCATTTT; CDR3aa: CASTDGGPQPQHF
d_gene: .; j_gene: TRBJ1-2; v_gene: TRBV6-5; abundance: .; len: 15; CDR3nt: TGTGCCAGCAGACTCTCCTTGACATCTAACTATGGCTACACCTTC; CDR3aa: CASRLSLTSNYGYTF
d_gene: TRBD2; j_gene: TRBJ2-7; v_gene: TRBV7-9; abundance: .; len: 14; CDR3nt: TGTGCCAGCAGCGCGGGACTAGCGGGACACGAGCAGTACTTC; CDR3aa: CASSAGLAGHEQYF
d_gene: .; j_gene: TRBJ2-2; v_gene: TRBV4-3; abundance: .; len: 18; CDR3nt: TGCGCCAGCAGCCCGGGGGTAGAGGGGGCGCGAGGCACCGGGGAGCTGTTTTTT; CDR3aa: CASSPGVEGARGTGELFF
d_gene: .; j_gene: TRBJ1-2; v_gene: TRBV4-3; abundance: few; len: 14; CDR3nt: TGCGCCAGCAGCCAAGAGAGGGGGACCTATGGCTACACCTTC; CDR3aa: CASSQERGTYGYTF
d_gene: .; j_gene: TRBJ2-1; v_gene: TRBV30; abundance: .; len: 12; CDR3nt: TGTGCCTGGAGTGTAATCGGGAGTGAGCAGTTCTTC; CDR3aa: CAWSVIGSEQFF
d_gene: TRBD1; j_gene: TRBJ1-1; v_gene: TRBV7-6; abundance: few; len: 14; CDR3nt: TGTGCCAGCAGCACACAGGGGGCGGGCACTGAAGCTTTCTTT; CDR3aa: CASSTQGAGTEAFF
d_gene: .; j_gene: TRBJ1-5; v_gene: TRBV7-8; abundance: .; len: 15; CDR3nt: TGTGCCAGCAGCTTAGATGAGGGGGATTGGCAGCCCCAGCATTTT; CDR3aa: CASSLDEGDWQPQHF
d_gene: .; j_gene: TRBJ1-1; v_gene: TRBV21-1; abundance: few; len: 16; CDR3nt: TGTGCCAGCAGCAAACCGAGGCAGCGATGCAACACTGAAGCTTTCTTT; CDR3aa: CASSKPRQRCNTEAFF
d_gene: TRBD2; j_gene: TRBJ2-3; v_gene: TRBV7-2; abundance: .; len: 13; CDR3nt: TGTGCCAGCAGCTCGGGAGGGACAGATACGCAGTATTTT; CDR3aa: CASSSGGTDTQYF
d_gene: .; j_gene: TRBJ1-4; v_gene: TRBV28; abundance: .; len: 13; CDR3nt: TGTGCCAGCGAGAGGGGGAACGGTGAAAAACTGTTTTTT; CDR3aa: CASERGNGEKLFF
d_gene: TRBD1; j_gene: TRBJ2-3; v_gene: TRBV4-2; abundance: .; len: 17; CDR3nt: TGTGCCAGCAGCCAACCCTACAGGGGGCTGAGCACAGATACGCAGTATTTT; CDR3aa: CASSQPYRGLSTDTQYF
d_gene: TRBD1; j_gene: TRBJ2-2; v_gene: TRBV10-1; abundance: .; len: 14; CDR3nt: TGCGCCAGCAGTACAGGGGGAGACACCGGGGAGCTGTTTTTT; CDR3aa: CASSTGGDTGELFF